The source of this T cell receptor (beta chain) is a study of identical twins. Whole-study findings and limits: Instead of following the same donors, the conclusions were based on cross-sectional statistical analysis. Insertions ran lower in abundant cord blood beta clonotypes, though not in memory repertoires.

TCRdb used MiXCR to reprocess the 5' RACE reads, holding one entry per CDR3 protein. The sample holds around 370,000 distinct CDR3 sequences, 9% to 10% seen once. This clonotype was seen at least ten times. Its antigen remains unidentified. Germline V gene sequence: CDR1 SGHRS, CDR2 YFSETQ. The CDR3 length is 15 residues. With V trimmed by 4 bases and J by 3 bases, 7 bases remained unmatched. The sequence was collected from a woman aged 45-65 years in good health. This chain links TRBV5-1 with TRBJ2-3, with 8 bases identical to TRBD2. What was sequenced was naive T cells sorted from blood. Here the CDR3 reads CASSSAGGQTDTQYF. CDR3 nucleotide sequence: TGCGCCAGCAGCAGTGCGGGAGGACAAACAGATACGCAGTATTTT.